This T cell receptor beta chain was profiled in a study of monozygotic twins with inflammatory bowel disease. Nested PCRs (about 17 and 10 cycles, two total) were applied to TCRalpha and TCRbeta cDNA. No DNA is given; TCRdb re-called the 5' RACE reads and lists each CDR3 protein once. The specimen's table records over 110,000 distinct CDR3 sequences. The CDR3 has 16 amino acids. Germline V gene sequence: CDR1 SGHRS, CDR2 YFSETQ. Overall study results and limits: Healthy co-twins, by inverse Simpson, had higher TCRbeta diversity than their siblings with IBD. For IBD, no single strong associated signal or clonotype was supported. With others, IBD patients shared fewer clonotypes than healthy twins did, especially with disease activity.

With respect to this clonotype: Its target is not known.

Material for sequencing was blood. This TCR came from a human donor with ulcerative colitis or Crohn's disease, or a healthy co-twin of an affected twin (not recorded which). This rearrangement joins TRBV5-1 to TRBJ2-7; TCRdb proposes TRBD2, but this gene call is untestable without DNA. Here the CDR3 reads CASSLASGGSSYEQYF.